A selection of T cell receptor beta chains follows, all from one sample in a study of identifying expanded T cells in peripheral blood. Libraries were prepared by immunoSEQ multiplex PCR; TCRdb keeps only in-frame clonotypes and omits some of them. The profile shows about 81,000 clones, less than 90% of them singletons. The sample comprised blood. The source of these receptors is a person aged 18 to 70 in good health. The CDR3 runs from the conserved cysteine through the conserved F or W. D genes are given only for firm matches. The size entry is marked missing in some rows and otherwise reads once, few, many or a size class.

j_gene: TRBJ2-1; v_gene: TRBV29-1; d_gene: TRBD2; abundance: .; CDR3nt: TGCAGCTTATTAGCGGGGACCCTCTACAATGAGCAGTTCTTC; CDR3aa: CSLLAGTLYNEQFF
j_gene: TRBJ1-2; v_gene: TRBV7-9; d_gene: .; abundance: few; CDR3nt: TGTGCCAGTCGGGGCTCTAACTATGGCTACACCTTC; CDR3aa: CASRGSNYGYTF
j_gene: TRBJ2-5; v_gene: TRBV27; d_gene: TRBD2; abundance: .; CDR3nt: TGTGCCAGCAACATGCGGGGAGGGGAGACCCAGTACTTC; CDR3aa: CASNMRGGETQYF
j_gene: TRBJ2-7; v_gene: TRBV7-9; d_gene: TRBD2; abundance: .; CDR3nt: TGTGCCAGCAGCCTCGGGACTAGCGGGGGGGCCTACGAGCAGTACTTC; CDR3aa: CASSLGTSGGAYEQYF
j_gene: TRBJ2-3; v_gene: TRBV28; d_gene: TRBD2; abundance: .; CDR3nt: TGTGCCAGCAGTGAGTGGACGGGAGGGGGGGCAGATACGCAGTATTTT; CDR3aa: CASSEWTGGGADTQYF
j_gene: TRBJ1-4; v_gene: TRBV7-2; d_gene: .; abundance: .; CDR3nt: TGTGCCAGCAGCTTAGACTTAGGGGAAAAACTGTTTTTT; CDR3aa: CASSLDLGEKLFF
j_gene: TRBJ2-1; v_gene: TRBV5-1; d_gene: .; abundance: .; CDR3nt: TGCGCCAGCAGTATGCGGAGGGTTCGAGAGAGCTCCTACAATGAGCAGTTCTTC; CDR3aa: CASSMRRVRESSYNEQFF
j_gene: TRBJ2-3; v_gene: TRBV2; d_gene: .; abundance: .; CDR3nt: TGTGCCAGCAATCCAGGGCCTATCACAGATACGCAGTATTTT; CDR3aa: CASNPGPITDTQYF
j_gene: TRBJ1-5; v_gene: TRBV19; d_gene: .; abundance: once; CDR3nt: TGTGCCAGTTCGTCTCAAGTCCCCCCACAGCCCCAGCATTTT; CDR3aa: CASSSQVPPQPQHF
j_gene: TRBJ1-1; v_gene: TRBV7-2; d_gene: .; abundance: .; CDR3nt: TGTGCCAGCAGCCCCGGACGGTCGAACACTGAAGCTTTCTTT; CDR3aa: CASSPGRSNTEAFF
j_gene: TRBJ2-5; v_gene: TRBV7-8; d_gene: .; abundance: .; CDR3nt: TGTGCCAGCAGCTTAGGGCTATTCCAAGAGACCCAGTACTTC; CDR3aa: CASSLGLFQETQYF
j_gene: TRBJ1-2; v_gene: TRBV28; d_gene: TRBD1; abundance: .; CDR3nt: TGTGCCAGCAGTATGGGACAGGGCATGGGTGGCTACACCTTC; CDR3aa: CASSMGQGMGGYTF
j_gene: TRBJ2-4; v_gene: TRBV13; d_gene: .; abundance: once; CDR3nt: TGTGCCAGCAGCTTAGGATCAGGGATAGCCAAAAACATTCAGTACTTC; CDR3aa: CASSLGSGIAKNIQYF
j_gene: TRBJ1-5; v_gene: TRBV7-9; d_gene: TRBD1; abundance: .; CDR3nt: TGTGCCAGCAGCAACGGACAGGGGAATCAGCCCCAGCATTTT; CDR3aa: CASSNGQGNQPQHF
j_gene: TRBJ2-5; v_gene: TRBV11-2; d_gene: .; abundance: .; CDR3nt: TGTGCCAGCAGCTTAGTACGCCTAGAGACCCAGTACTTC; CDR3aa: CASSLVRLETQYF
j_gene: TRBJ2-7; v_gene: TRBV6-4; d_gene: .; abundance: .; CDR3nt: TGTGCCAGCAGTGACGGGGTTAAGCAGTACTTC; CDR3aa: CASSDGVKQYF
j_gene: TRBJ1-6; v_gene: TRBV29-1; d_gene: .; abundance: .; CDR3nt: TGCAGCGTTGGCGGGGGGAATTCACCCCTCCACTTT; CDR3aa: CSVGGGNSPLHF
j_gene: TRBJ2-2; v_gene: TRBV6-4; d_gene: .; abundance: .; CDR3nt: TGTGCCAGCAGTTGGAACCCGAACACCGGGGAGCTGTTTTTT; CDR3aa: CASSWNPNTGELFF
j_gene: TRBJ2-4; v_gene: TRBV4-3; d_gene: TRBD2; abundance: .; CDR3nt: TGCGCCAGCAGCCAAGGGGGAGCGGGAGGGCCGAAAAATAACATTCAGTACTTC; CDR3aa: CASSQGGAGGPKNNIQYF
j_gene: TRBJ2-5; v_gene: TRBV9; d_gene: TRBD1; abundance: .; CDR3nt: TGTGCCAGCAGCGCGACAGGGGGGCGGGTAGAGACCCAGTACTTC; CDR3aa: CASSATGGRVETQYF
j_gene: TRBJ2-3; v_gene: TRBV11-3; d_gene: TRBD1; abundance: .; CDR3nt: TGTGCCAGCAGCTTCGGGCTGACAGGGGACGAGTCAGATACGCAGTATTTT; CDR3aa: CASSFGLTGDESDTQYF
j_gene: TRBJ2-5; v_gene: TRBV7-8; d_gene: TRBD2; abundance: .; CDR3nt: TGTGCCAGCAGCTCGTTAGCGGGGCAGGTAGCAAAATCAGAGACCCAGTACTTC; CDR3aa: CASSSLAGQVAKSETQYF
j_gene: TRBJ1-5; v_gene: TRBV5-6; d_gene: TRBD1; abundance: .; CDR3nt: TGTGCCAGCAGCCGGCTGACAGGGAGCAATCAGCCCCAGCATTTT; CDR3aa: CASSRLTGSNQPQHF
j_gene: TRBJ2-5; v_gene: TRBV6-5; d_gene: .; abundance: .; CDR3nt: TGTGCCAGCGGCCCACAGGCCATCCAAGAGACCCAGTACTTC; CDR3aa: CASGPQAIQETQYF
j_gene: TRBJ1-1; v_gene: TRBV10-2; d_gene: TRBD1; abundance: once; CDR3nt: TGCGCCAGCAGTGAGTCCGGGACAGGGAATTCTGAAGCTTTCTTT; CDR3aa: CASSESGTGNSEAFF
j_gene: TRBJ2-1; v_gene: TRBV5-8; d_gene: TRBD2; abundance: .; CDR3nt: TGTGCCAGCAGCTTGAGTTTTGTTAGCGGGAGCACGAGGGTCACTGAGCAGTTCTTC; CDR3aa: CASSLSFVSGSTRVTEQFF